This T cell receptor (beta chain) was captured in a study of identical twins. Whole-study findings and limits: A cross-sectional statistical analysis, not follow-up of the same donors, supported the conclusions.

This clonotype occurred once. The antigen is not known. MiXCR, run by TCRdb on the 5' RACE reads, gives a single entry per CDR3 protein. The sample consists of 500,000 or so distinct CDR3 sequences, around 20% of them appearing once. The CDR3 consists of 16 residues. Germline V gene sequence: CDR1 LGHDT, CDR2 YNNKEL (reference sequence). The V end was cut by 1 base, the J end by 0 bases, with 9 bases between. This same sample was also taken into another study, of T cells expressing NK-cell markers.

The specimen sequenced was CD4+ T cells sorted from blood. V usage is TRBV3-1 and J usage is TRBJ1-4, with D possibly being TRBD1 (6 bases). This receptor was identified in a woman in her late teens or twenties in good health. DNA of the CDR3: TGTGCCAGCAGCCAAGCAGGGGTGGCAACTAATGAAAAACTGTTTTTT. Amino acid sequence: CASSQAGVATNEKLFF. Using reference TRBV3-1 and TRBJ1-4 for the parts outside the CDR3, the full variable domain is DTAVSQTPKYLVTQMGNDKSIKCEQNLGHDTMYWYKQDSKKFLKIMFSYNNKELIINETVPNRFSPKSPDKAHLNLHINSLELGDSAVYFCASSQAGVATNEKLFFGSGTQLSVL.